Sequencing of this T cell receptor (beta chain) was carried out in a study of blood T cells in healthy people across ages. Overall study: Template switching picked up about one barcoded beta molecule for each two T cells. Study-level points and caveats: The long-lived group displayed more naive CD4+ cells, plus higher diversity, than the aged donors did.

As for this clonotype: Its antigen is not known.

Next came a second PCR, run for about 6 to 11 cycles, which used a sample-barcoded 5' primer along with a J-beta primer mix. Every single cDNA molecule received a tag from a template-switch adaptor with 12 random nucleotides. From the 5' RACE reads, TCRdb called clonotypes with MiXCR, one entry per CDR3 protein. The table has over 550,000 distinct CDR3 sequences, about 30% seen once. The V gene lost 5 bases and the J gene lost 8 bases, with 18 bases spanning the gap. The germline gives CDR1 DFQATT, CDR2 SNEGSKA (reference sequence). This CDR3 is 13 amino acids long. Isolation of PBMCs gave at least 7 million cells per sample.

Specimen: blood. This sequence originates from a woman aged 80 or over in good health. The chain employs TRBV20-1 and TRBJ1-2, with D maybe TRBD1 (6 bases). CDR3 residues: CSAWDQGSDGYTF. The CDR3 DNA follows: TGCAGTGCTTGGGACCAGGGGTCGGACGGCTACACCTTC.